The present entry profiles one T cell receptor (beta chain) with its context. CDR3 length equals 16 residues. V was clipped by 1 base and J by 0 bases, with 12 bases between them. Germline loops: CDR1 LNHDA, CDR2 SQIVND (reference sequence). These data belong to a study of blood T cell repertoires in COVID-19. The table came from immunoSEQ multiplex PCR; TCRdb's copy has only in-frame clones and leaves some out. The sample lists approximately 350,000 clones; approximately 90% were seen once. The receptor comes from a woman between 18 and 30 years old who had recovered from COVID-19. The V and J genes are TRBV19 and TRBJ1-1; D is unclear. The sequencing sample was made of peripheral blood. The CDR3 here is CASSIGGQAMNTEAFF. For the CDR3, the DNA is TGTGCCAGTAGTATAGGCGGGCAGGCGATGAACACTGAAGCTTTCTTT.